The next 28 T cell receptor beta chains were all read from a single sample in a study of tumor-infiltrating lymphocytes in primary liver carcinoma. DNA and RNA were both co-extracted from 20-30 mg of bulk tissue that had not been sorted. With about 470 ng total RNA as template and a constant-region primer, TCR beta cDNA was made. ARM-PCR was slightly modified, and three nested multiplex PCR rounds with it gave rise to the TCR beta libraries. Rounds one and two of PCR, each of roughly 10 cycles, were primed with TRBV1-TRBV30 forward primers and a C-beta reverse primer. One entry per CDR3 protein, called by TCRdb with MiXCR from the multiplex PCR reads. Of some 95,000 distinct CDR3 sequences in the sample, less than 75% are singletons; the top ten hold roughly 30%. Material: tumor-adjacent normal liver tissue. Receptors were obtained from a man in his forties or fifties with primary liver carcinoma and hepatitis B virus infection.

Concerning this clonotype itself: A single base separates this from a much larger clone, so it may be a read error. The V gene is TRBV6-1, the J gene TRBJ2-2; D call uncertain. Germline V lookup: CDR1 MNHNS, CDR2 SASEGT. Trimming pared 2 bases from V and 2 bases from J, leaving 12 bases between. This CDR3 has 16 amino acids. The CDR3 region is CASSEIGAYNTGELFF. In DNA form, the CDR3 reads TGTGCCAGCAGTGAAATAGGAGCTTATAACACCGGGGAGCTGTTTTTT.

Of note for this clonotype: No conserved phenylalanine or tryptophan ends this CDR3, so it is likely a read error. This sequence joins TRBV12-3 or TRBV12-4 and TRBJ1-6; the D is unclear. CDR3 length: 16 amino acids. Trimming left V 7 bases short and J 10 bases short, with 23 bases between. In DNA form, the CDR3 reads TGTGCCAGCATTCCAGGCTCGGGCATGGTGGGATCACCCCTCCACTGT. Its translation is CASIPGSGMVGSPLHC.

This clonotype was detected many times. This CDR3 reads CSVSPLGGETQYF. CDR3 coding DNA: TGCAGCGTTTCTCCCTTGGGGGGAGAGACCCAGTACTTC. This chain uses TRBV29-1 with TRBJ2-5; TRBD2 is a possible D gene (6 bases). The V gene's germline CDR1 is SQVTM and CDR2 ANQGSEA. The CDR3 contains 13 residues. V was cut by 5 bases and J by 4 bases, with 14 bases left in between.

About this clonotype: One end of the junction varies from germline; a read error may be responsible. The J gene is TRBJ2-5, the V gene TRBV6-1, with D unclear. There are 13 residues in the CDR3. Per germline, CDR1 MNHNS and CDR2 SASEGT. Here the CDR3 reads CVSSERYQETQYF. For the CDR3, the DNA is TGTGTCAGCAGTGAGAGGTACCAAGAGACCCAGTATTTC.

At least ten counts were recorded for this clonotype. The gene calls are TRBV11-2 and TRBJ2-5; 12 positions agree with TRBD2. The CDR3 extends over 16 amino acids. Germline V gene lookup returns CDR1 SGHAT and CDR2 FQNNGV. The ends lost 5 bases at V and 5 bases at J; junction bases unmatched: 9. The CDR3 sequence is CASSTLAGGLWETQYF. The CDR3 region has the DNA TGTGCCAGCAGCACACTAGCGGGAGGCTTGTGGGAGACCCAGTACTTC.

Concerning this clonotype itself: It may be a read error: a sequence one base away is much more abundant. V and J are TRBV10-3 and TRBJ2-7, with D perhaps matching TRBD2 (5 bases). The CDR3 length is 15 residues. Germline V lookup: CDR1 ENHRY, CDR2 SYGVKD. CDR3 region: CAINESRVTSYEQYF. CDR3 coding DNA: TGTGCCATCAATGAGTCGAGGGTGACCTCTTACGAGCAGTACTTC.

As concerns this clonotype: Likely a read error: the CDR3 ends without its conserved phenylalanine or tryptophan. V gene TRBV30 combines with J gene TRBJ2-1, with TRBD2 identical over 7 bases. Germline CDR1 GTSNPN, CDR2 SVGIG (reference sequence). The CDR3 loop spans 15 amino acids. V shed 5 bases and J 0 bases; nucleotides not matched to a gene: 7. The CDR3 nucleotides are TGTGCCTGGGATACAGCGGGAAGCTCCTACAATGAGCAGTTCCTC. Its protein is CAWDTAGSSYNEQFL.

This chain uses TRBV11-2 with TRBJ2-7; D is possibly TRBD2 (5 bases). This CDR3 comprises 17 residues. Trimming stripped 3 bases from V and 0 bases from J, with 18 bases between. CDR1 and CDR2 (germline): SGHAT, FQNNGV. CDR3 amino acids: CASSLDFVTPNSYEQYF. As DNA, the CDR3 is TGTGCCAGCAGCTTGGACTTCGTGACACCCAACTCCTACGAGCAGTACTTC.

CDR3 DNA sequence: TGTGCCAGCAACCCGGTCCAGGCCGACTACGAGCAGTACTTC. Protein sequence: CASNPVQADYEQYF. The V and J genes are TRBV28 and TRBJ2-7; D uncertain. Germline CDR1 MDHEN, CDR2 SYDVKM. V lost 7 bases and J 3 bases, leaving 16 bases between the germline ends. This CDR3 contains 14 residues. Together with reference TRBV28 and TRBJ2-7, the CDR3 gives the full variable domain: DVKVTQSSRYLVKRTGEKVFLECVQDMDHENMFWYRQDPGLGLRLIYFSYDVKMKEKGDIPEGYSVSREKKERFSLILESASTNQTSMYLCASNPVQADYEQYFGPGTRLTVT.

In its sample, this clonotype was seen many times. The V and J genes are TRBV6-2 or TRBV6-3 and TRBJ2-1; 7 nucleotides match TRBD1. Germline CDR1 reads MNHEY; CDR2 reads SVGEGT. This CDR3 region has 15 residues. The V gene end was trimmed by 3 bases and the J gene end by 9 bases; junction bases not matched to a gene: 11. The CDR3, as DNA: TGTGCCAGCAGTTATAGATCCCAGGGGGTGGTTGAGCAGTTCTTC. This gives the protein CASSYRSQGVVEQFF.

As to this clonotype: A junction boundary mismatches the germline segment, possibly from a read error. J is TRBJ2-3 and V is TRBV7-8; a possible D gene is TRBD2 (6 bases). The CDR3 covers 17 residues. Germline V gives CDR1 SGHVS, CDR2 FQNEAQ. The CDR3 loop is CASSLDASGTSTDTQYF. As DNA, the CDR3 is TGTGCCAGCAGCTTAGATGCAAGTGGAACTAGCACAGATACACAGTATTTT. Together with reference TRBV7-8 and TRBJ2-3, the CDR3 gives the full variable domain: GAGVSQSPRYKVAKRGQDVALRCDPISGHVSLFWYQQALGQGPEFLTYFQNEAQLDKSGLPSDRFFAERPEGSVSTLKIQRTQQEDSAVYLCASSLDASGTSTDTQYFGPGTRLTVL.

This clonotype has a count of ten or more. CDR3 residues: CASRGFLGTDTQYF. CDR3 in DNA: TGTGCCTCCCGGGGCTTTCTGGGCACAGATACGCAGTATTTT. This chain joins TRBV6-5 and TRBJ2-3; D may be TRBD1 or TRBD2 (5 bases each). This CDR3 has 14 residues. Looked up from germline, CDR1 is MNHEY and CDR2 is SVGAGI. The ends were cut back, 11 bases at V and 1 base at J, with 16 bases in the middle.

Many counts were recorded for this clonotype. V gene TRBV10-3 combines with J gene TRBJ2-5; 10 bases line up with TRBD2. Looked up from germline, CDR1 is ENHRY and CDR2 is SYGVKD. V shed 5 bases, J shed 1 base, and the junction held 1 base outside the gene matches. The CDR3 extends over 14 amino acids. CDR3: CAISRTSGQETQYF. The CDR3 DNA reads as TGTGCCATCAGTAGGACTAGCGGCCAAGAGACCCAGTACTTC.

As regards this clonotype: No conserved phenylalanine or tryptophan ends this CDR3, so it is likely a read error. The CDR3 loop reads CASSSGNEQFL. The DNA for the CDR3 is TGTGCCAGTAGCTCAGGCAATGAGCAGTTCTTA. V and J are TRBV11-2 and TRBJ2-1; D unresolved. The CDR3 is 11 amino acids. Germline CDR1 reads SGHAT; CDR2 reads FQNNGV.

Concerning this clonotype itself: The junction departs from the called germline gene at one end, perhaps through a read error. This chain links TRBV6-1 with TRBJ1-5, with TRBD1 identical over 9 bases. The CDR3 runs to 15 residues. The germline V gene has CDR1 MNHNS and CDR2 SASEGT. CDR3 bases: TGTGTCAGCAGTGCACAGGGGGCTAGCAATCAGTCCCAGCATTTT. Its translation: CVSSAQGASNQSQHF.

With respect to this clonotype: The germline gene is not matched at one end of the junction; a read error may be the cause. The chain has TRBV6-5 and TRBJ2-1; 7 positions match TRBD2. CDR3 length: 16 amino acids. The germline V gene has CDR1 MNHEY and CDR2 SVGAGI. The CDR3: CASSYSSSGRDNEQFF. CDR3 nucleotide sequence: TGTGCCAGTAGTTACTCGAGTAGTGGGAGGGATAATGAGCAGTTCTTC.

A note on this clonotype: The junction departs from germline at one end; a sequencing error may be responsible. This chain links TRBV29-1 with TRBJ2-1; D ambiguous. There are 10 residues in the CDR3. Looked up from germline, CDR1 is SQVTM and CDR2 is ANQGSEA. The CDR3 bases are TGCATCGTTTCCCACAATGAGCAGTTCTTC. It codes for CIVSHNEQFF.

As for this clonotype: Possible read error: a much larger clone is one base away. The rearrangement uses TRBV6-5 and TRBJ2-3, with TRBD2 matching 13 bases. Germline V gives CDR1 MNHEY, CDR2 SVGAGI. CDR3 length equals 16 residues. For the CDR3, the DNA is TGTGCCAGCAGTTACTCAGGACTAGCGGGAGCAGATACGCACTATTTT. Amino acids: CASSYSGLAGADTHYF.

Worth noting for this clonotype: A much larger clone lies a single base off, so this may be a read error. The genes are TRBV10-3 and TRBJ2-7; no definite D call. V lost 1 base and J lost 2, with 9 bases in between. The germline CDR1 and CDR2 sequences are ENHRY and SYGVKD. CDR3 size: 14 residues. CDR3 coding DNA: TGTGCCATCAGTGAGTGGAAGAATCCCTACGAGCAGTACTTC. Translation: CAISEWKNPYEQYF.

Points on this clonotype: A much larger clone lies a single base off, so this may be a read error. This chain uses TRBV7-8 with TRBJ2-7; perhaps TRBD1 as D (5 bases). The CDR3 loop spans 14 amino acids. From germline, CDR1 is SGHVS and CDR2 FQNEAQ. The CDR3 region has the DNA TGTGTCAGCAGTCCTAGGGGTTACTCCTACGAGCAGTACTTC. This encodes CVSSPRGYSYEQYF.

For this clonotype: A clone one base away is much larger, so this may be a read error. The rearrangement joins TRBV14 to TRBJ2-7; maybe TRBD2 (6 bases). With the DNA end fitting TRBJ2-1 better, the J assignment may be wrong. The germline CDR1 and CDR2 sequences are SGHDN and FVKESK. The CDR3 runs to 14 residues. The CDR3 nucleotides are TGTGCCAGCAGCCGAGGAGGGAGCGGCTACGAGCAGTTCTTC. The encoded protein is CASSRGGSGYEQFF.

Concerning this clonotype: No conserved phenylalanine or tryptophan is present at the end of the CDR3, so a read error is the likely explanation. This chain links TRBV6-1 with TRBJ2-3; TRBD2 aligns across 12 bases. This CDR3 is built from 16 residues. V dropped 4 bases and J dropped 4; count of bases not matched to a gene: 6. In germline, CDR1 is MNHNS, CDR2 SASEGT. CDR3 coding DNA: TGTGCCAGCAGTGGGACTAGCGGGAATCCGCCAGATACGCAGTATTTA. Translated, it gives CASSGTSGNPPDTQYL.

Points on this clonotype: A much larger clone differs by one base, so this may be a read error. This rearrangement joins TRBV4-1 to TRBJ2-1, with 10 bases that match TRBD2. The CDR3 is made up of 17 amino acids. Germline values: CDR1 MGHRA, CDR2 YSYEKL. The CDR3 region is CTSSHLLTSGTYNEQFF. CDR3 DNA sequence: TGCACCAGCAGCCACCTCCTTACTAGCGGGACCTACAATGAGCAGTTCTTC.

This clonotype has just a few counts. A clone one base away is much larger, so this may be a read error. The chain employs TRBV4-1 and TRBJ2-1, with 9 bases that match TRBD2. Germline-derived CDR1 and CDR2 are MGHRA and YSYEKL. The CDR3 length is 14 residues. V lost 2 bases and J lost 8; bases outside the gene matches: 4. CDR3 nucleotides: TGCGCCAGCAGCCAACGCGGGAGGGCGGATGAGCAGTTCTTC. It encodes CASSQRGRADEQFF.

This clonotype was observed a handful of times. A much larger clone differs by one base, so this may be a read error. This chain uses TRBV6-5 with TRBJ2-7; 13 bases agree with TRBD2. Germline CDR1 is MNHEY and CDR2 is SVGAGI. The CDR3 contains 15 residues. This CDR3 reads CVSRRGLAGAGEQYF. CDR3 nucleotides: TGTGTCAGCAGACGAGGACTAGCGGGAGCAGGGGAGCAGTACTTC.

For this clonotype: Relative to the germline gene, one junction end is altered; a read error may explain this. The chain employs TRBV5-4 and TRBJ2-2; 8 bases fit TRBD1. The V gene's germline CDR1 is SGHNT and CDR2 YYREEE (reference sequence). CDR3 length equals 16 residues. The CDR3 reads CVSQLEIRGRTRELFF. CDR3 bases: TGTGTCAGCCAGCTTGAAATCAGGGGGCGGACCAGGGAGCTGTTTTTT.

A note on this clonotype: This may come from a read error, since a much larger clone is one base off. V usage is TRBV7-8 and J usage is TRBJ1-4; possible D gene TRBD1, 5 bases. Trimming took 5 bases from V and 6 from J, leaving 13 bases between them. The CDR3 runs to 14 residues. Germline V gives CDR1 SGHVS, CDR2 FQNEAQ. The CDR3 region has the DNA TGTGCCAGCAGCGCCGTGGGGGGTCATGAAAAACTGTTTTTT. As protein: CASSAVGGHEKLFF.

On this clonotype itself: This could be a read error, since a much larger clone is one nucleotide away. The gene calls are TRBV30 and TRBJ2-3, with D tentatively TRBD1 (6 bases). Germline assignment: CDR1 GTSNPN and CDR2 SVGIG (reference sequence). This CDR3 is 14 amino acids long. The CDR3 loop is CAWGQGLSTDMQYF. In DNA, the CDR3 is TGTGCCTGGGGCCAGGGGCTTAGCACAGATATGCAGTATTTT.